The 17 T cell receptor beta chains below were found in one sample sequenced in a study of T cells after yellow fever vaccination. TCRdb recomputed calls from the 5' RACE reads with MiXCR, one row per CDR3 protein. This repertoire shows hundreds of thousands of distinct CDR3 sequences, about 19% found once; its top ten account for roughly a sixth. This specimen consisted of PBMCs, obtained before the yellow fever booster vaccination. The source is a young man who received the YFV17D yellow fever vaccine.

The gene calls are TRBV29-1 and TRBJ1-1; TRBD1 aligns across 9 bases. CDR3 size: 14 residues. The J segment lost 1 base and the V segment lost 8 bases, leaving 8 bases of the junction unmatched. The V gene's germline CDR1 is SQVTM and CDR2 ANQGSEA. This CDR3 reads CSTRGDRENTEAFF. The CDR3 nucleotides are TGCAGCACGAGGGGGGACAGGGAGAACACTGAAGCTTTCTTT.

This chain uses TRBV5-1 with TRBJ2-3; either TRBD1 or TRBD2 may fit D (6 bases each). Trimming took off 4 bases at V and 2 bases at J, with 11 bases between the two ends. This CDR3 has 14 amino acids. CDR1 and CDR2 (germline): SGHRS, YFSETQ. CDR3 residues: CASSAGHNTDTQYF. CDR3 coding DNA: TGCGCCAGCAGCGCGGGACATAACACAGATACGCAGTATTTT.

This clonotype showed up just once. The V gene is TRBV4-3, the J gene TRBJ2-5; D not certain. CDR3 size: 15 residues. The germline V gene encodes CDR1 LGHNA and CDR2 YSLEER. V lost 0 bases to trimming and J lost 4 bases, with 12 bases between them. CDR3 coding DNA: TGCGCCAGCAGCCAAGATGGCAGCCGGATAGAGACCCAGTACTTC. Translation: CASSQDGSRIETQYF.

The chain is built from TRBV7-9 and TRBJ2-1, with D hard to call. CDR3 length equals 14 residues. V was clipped by 1 base and J by 5 bases, with 9 bases between them. Germline values: CDR1 SEHNR, CDR2 FQNEAQ (reference sequence). CDR3 sequence reads: CASSLVKSHNEQFF. The CDR3 coding sequence is TGTGCCAGCAGCTTAGTTAAAAGCCACAATGAGCAGTTCTTC.

This clonotype occurred a few times. The rearrangement joins TRBV4-1 to TRBJ2-7, with 8 nucleotides matching TRBD1. CDR1 and CDR2 (germline): MGHRA, YSYEKL. The CDR3 runs 14 residues. Trimming cost V 1 base and J 5 bases; bases outside gene matches: 4. The CDR3 reads CASSQVGQGDEQYF. The CDR3 nucleotides are TGCGCCAGCAGCCAAGTAGGACAGGGTGACGAGCAGTACTTC.

This clonotype was found a few times. The rearrangement uses TRBV12-3 or TRBV12-4 and TRBJ1-5, with TRBD1 identical over 7 bases. The CDR3 extends over 15 amino acids. With V trimmed by 2 bases and J by 7 bases, 8 bases remained unmatched. CDR3 protein: CASSLLGAGGQPQHF. CDR3 nucleotides: TGTGCCAGCAGTTTACTGGGGGCAGGGGGACAGCCCCAGCATTTT.

This clonotype was seen only a few times. The chain recombines TRBV9 with TRBJ2-5; 8 bases align to TRBD1. Germline trimming cut 0 bases from V and 4 bases from J; bases unmatched to any gene: 11. CDR3 length: 17 residues. CDR1 SGDLS and CDR2 YYNGEE come from the germline V gene. The CDR3 DNA reads as TGTGCCAGCAGCGTAGAGGGCAGGGGGCTAATGAGAGAGACCCAGTACTTC. Translating gives CASSVEGRGLMRETQYF.

This clonotype has more than one count but fewer than ten. This chain links TRBV12-3 or TRBV12-4 with TRBJ1-2; D unresolved. The CDR3 runs 13 residues. Between the trimmed V and J ends, which lost 4 bases and 4 bases, there was a span of 10 bases. CDR3: CASSYGLLYGYTF. The CDR3 bases are TGTGCCAGCAGTTATGGACTCCTCTATGGCTACACCTTC.

The chain recombines TRBV4-3 with TRBJ2-7; tentative D call: TRBD1 (6 bases). CDR1 is LGHNA and CDR2 is YSLEER in the germline V gene. CDR3 size: 15 residues. The V and J ends lost 1 base and 2 bases respectively, with 12 bases between them. The CDR3 bases are TGCGCCAGCAGCCAAGGTCCAGGACAGACCTACGAGCAGTACGTC. Encoded protein: CASSQGPGQTYEQYV.

The chain recombines TRBV12-3 or TRBV12-4 with TRBJ2-7; D not certain. The V end was cut by 4 bases, the J end by 3 bases, with 10 bases between. The CDR3 runs to 13 residues. CDR3 amino acids: CASSSSNIYEQYF. As DNA, the CDR3 is TGTGCCAGCAGTTCATCTAATATCTACGAGCAGTACTTC.

The genes are TRBV4-3 and TRBJ2-7; D call uncertain. The germline V gene has CDR1 LGHNA and CDR2 YSLEER. The CDR3 consists of 14 residues. The ends were cut back, 1 base at V and 6 bases at J, with 13 bases in the middle. The CDR3 coding sequence is TGCGCCAGCAGCCAAGTTCCCGGGTTGGGCGAGCAGTACTTC. This codes for CASSQVPGLGEQYF.

The rearrangement uses TRBV5-4 and TRBJ2-5, with D maybe TRBD1 (5 bases). The CDR3 has 13 residues. V lost 1 base to trimming and J lost 10 bases, with 14 bases between them. Germline CDR1 SGHNT, CDR2 YYREEE (reference sequence). The CDR3 DNA reads as TGTGCCAGCAGCTTGAGGGGCGAGGTGGGCCAGTACTTC. It specifies CASSLRGEVGQYF.

This clonotype was counted a few times. CDR3 loop: CASSDGNSYGYTF. CDR3 coding DNA: TGTGCCAGCAGTGACGGCAACTCCTATGGCTACACCTTC. The chain couples TRBV6-4 to TRBJ1-2; D ambiguous. CDR1 is MRHNA and CDR2 is SNTAGT in the germline V gene. The CDR3 sequence is 13 residues long. Trimming took off 2 bases at V and 4 bases at J, with 8 bases between the two ends.

This clonotype was counted a few times. V is TRBV6-2 or TRBV6-3 and J is TRBJ2-2; D unresolved. CDR1 MNHEY and CDR2 SVGEGT come from the germline V gene. This CDR3 contains 13 residues. V was cut by 11 bases and J by 0 bases, with 10 bases left in between. This chain's CDR3 is CAYGPSNTGELFF. The CDR3 DNA sequence: TGTGCCTATGGGCCATCGAACACCGGGGAGCTGTTTTTT.

V gene TRBV27 combines with J gene TRBJ1-2; D unclear. CDR1 and CDR2 (germline): MNHEY, SMNVEV (reference sequence). The CDR3 consists of 13 residues. V was pared by 7 bases and J by 0 bases, with 9 bases between. CDR3 sequence: CASTSAPNYGYTF. The CDR3 nucleotides read TGTGCCAGCACCTCGGCCCCTAACTATGGCTACACCTTC.

The V and J genes are TRBV12-5 and TRBJ2-1; 7 bases align to TRBD2. The ends lost 4 bases at V and 6 bases at J; junction bases unmatched: 9. Germline V gene data show CDR1 as LGHNT and CDR2 as FRNRAP. The CDR3 extends over 15 amino acids. The CDR3 region has the DNA TGTGCTAGTGGTTCCCTGCGGGGGAGCCGCAATGAGCAGTTCTTC. It encodes CASGSLRGSRNEQFF.

This clonotype was picked up many times. The rearrangement links TRBV4-2 to TRBJ2-5; D possibly matches TRBD1 or TRBD2 (5 bases each). CDR3 length: 12 amino acids. Per germline, CDR1 LGHNA and CDR2 YNFKEQ. Trimming pared 2 bases from V and 5 bases from J, leaving 6 bases between. CDR3 protein: CASSQWGETQYF. The CDR3 coding sequence is TGTGCCAGCAGCCAATGGGGGGAGACCCAGTACTTC.